The following is a T cell receptor (beta chain) sequence with its context. Its antigen remains unknown. The germline gives CDR1 SGHTS, CDR2 YDEGEE. CDR3 length: 11 amino acids. The entry originates in a study of monozygotic twins with inflammatory bowel disease. Notes on the study in general: IBD patients carried less diverse TCRbeta repertoires (inverse Simpson) than healthy co-twins.

TCRdb reanalyzed the 5' RACE reads, giving one entry per CDR3 protein sequence and no DNA. This table lists about 140,000 distinct CDR3 sequences. The V and J genes are TRBV5-8 and TRBJ2-1; with no DNA, the TCRdb D assignment of TRBD1 cannot be verified. Material for sequencing was blood. This TCR was sampled from a human donor with ulcerative colitis or Crohn's disease, or a healthy co-twin of an affected twin (not recorded which). CDR3: CASRGVNEQFF.